This T cell receptor (beta chain) was identified during a study of cytomegalovirus exposure and HLA in healthy donors. Broader study findings: Across donors, most TCRs were seen rarely, yet some public ones were widespread. In a later analysis, specific HLA alleles were associated with about 18,000 TCR beta sequences at a 0.05 false discovery rate.

Primers: 60 Vbeta forward and 13 Jbeta reverse. The data were produced by immunoSEQ multiplex PCR, yet TCRdb's version contains in-frame clones alone and is incomplete. The table shows 85,000 to 130,000 clones, with about 75% occurring only once. Comment on this clone: Antigen unknown.

V dropped 3 bases and J dropped 5; count of bases not matched to a gene: 10. CDR1 GTSNPN and CDR2 SVGIG come from the germline V gene (reference sequence). The CDR3 totals 16 residues. Sequenced sample: PBMCs. The clonotype comes from a man aged 60 to 69 in good health and CMV-seropositive. This chain links TRBV30 with TRBJ2-5, with 12 nucleotides matching TRBD2. For the CDR3, the DNA is TGTGCCTGGAGGCCGCTAGCGGGGGGGCCTAGGGAGACCCAGTACTTC. The encoded protein is CAWRPLAGGPRETQYF.